Below are 8 T cell receptor beta chains sequenced from a single sample in a study of post-analysis software for immune sequencing data. Study-wide results and limits: Patients carried a handful of TRBV segments more frequently than controls did, and TRBV5-6, TRBV5-1 and TRBV20-1 were among them.

The library was made from cDNA and included unique molecular identifiers. TCRdb passed the PCR reads through MiXCR, listing each CDR3 protein once. This repertoire shows approximately 730,000 distinct CDR3 sequences, about 45% found once; its top ten account for roughly 5%. For these receptors, no antigen is known. Input material: blood. These receptor sequences come from a girl aged 5-17 years with multiple sclerosis.

The chain uses TRBV29-1 and TRBJ2-5; 9 positions agree with TRBD2. This CDR3 comprises 15 residues. Germline lookup yields CDR1 SQVTM and CDR2 ANQGSEA. The V segment lost 5 bases and the J segment 1 base; nucleotides outside the gene matches: 8. This CDR3 is CSVSPAGGIQETQYF. The CDR3 DNA reads as TGCAGCGTTTCCCCGGCGGGAGGGATCCAAGAGACCCAGTACTTC.

The J gene is TRBJ1-2, the V gene TRBV5-1, with TRBD1 matching over 9 bases. This CDR3 is 12 amino acids long. The germline gives CDR1 SGHRS, CDR2 YFSETQ. Unmatched junction bases numbered 7, after V lost 9 bases and J lost 7 bases. The chain's CDR3 is CATTDRGSGYTF. The CDR3 nucleotides read TGCGCCACCACGGACAGGGGAAGTGGCTACACCTTC.

The chain has TRBV5-6 and TRBJ2-7, with TRBD2 matching over 8 bases. From germline, CDR1 is SGHDT and CDR2 YYEEEE. The CDR3 contains 16 residues. V shed 4 bases and J 1 base; nucleotides not matched to a gene: 10. CDR3 residues: CASSHWVPSGSYEQYF. The CDR3 nucleotides are TGTGCCAGCAGCCATTGGGTACCTAGCGGGTCCTACGAGCAGTACTTC.

The chain joins TRBV7-2 to TRBJ2-4; 11 bases are a match to TRBD2. The tail of the sequence fits TRBJ2-7 better, so the J call may be wrong. CDR1 and CDR2 (germline): SGHTA, FQGNSA. The CDR3 sequence is 15 residues long. The CDR3 region is CASSRLGLAVDEQYF. The CDR3 region has the DNA TGTGCCAGCAGCCGTTTGGGACTAGCGGTCGACGAGCAGTACTTC.

V and J are TRBV27 and TRBJ1-1; 7 bases map to TRBD1. Unmatched junction bases numbered 10, after V lost 8 bases and J lost 1 base. Germline V lookup: CDR1 MNHEY, CDR2 SMNVEV (reference sequence). This CDR3 spans 15 amino acids. The CDR3 loop is CASRMQGGKNTEAFF. In DNA form, the CDR3 reads TGTGCCAGCCGTATGCAGGGGGGAAAGAACACTGAAGCTTTCTTT.

This clonotype has only a few counts. The V and J genes are TRBV6-4 and TRBJ2-1, with 11 bases identical to TRBD2. Germline V gene sequence: CDR1 MRHNA, CDR2 SNTAGT. V dropped 3 bases and J dropped 5; count of bases not matched to a gene: 3. The CDR3 length is 15 residues. The CDR3 spells CASSETSGSHNEQFF. The CDR3 DNA sequence: TGTGCCAGCAGTGAAACTAGCGGGAGCCACAATGAGCAGTTCTTC.

This clonotype was seen only once. The rearrangement links TRBV25-1 to TRBJ2-7; D gene unclear. Trimming took off 0 bases at V and 6 bases at J, with 9 bases between the two ends. This CDR3 is built from 13 residues. Germline loops: CDR1 MGHDK, CDR2 SYGVNS. The CDR3 coding sequence is TGTGCCAGCAGTGAATATGCTGCCGGCGAGCAGTACTTC. Its protein product is CASSEYAAGEQYF.

This clonotype was counted only a few times. The chain employs TRBV7-9 and TRBJ2-5; D is unclear. V was cut by 8 bases and J by 1 base, with 8 bases left in between. The germline V gene has CDR1 SEHNR and CDR2 FQNEAQ (reference sequence). This CDR3 comprises 12 residues. The CDR3 DNA reads as TGTGCCAGCCAGGTGGGCCAAGAGACCCAGTACTTC. This gives the protein CASQVGQETQYF.